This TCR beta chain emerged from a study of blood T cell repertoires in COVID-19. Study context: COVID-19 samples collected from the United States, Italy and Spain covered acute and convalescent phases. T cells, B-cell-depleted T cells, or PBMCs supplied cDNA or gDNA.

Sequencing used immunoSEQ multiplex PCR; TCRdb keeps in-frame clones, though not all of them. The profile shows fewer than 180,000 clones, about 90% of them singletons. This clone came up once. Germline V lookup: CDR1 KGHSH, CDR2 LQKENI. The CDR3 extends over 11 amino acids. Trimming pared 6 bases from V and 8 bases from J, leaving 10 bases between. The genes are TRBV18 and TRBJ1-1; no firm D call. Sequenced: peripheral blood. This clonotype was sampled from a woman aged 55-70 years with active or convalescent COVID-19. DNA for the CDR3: TGTGCCAGCTCTTTTATGGAGGAAGCTTTCTTT. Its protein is CASSFMEEAFF.